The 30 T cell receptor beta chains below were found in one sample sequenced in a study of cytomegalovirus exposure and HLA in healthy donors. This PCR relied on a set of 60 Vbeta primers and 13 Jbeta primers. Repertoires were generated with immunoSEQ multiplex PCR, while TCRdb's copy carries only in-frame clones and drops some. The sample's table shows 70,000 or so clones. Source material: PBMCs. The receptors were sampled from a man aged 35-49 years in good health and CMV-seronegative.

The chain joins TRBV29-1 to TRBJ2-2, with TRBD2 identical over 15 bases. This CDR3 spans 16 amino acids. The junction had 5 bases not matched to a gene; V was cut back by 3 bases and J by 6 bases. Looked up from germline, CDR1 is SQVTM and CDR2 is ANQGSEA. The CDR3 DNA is TGCAGCGTTGAGGGACTAGCGGGAGGCGTCGCCGGGGAGCTGTTTTTT. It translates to CSVEGLAGGVAGELFF.

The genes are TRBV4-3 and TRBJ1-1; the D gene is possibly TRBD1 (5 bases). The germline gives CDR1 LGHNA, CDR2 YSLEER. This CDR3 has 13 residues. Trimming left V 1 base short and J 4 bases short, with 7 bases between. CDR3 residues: CASSQVGGTEAFF. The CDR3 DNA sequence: TGCGCCAGCAGCCAAGTCGGGGGCACTGAAGCTTTCTTT.

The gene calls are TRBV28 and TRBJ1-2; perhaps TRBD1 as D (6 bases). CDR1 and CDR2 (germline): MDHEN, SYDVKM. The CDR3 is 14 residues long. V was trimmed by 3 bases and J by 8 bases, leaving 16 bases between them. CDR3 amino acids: CASSFHQGSGGYTF. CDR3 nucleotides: TGTGCCAGCAGTTTCCACCAGGGGTCCGGCGGCTACACCTTC.

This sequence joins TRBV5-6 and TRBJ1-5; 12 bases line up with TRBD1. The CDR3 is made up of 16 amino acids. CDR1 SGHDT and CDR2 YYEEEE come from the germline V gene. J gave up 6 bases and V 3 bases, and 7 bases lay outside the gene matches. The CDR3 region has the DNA TGTGCCAGCAGCTGGGGGGGGACAGGGGGCACTCAGCCCCAGCATTTT. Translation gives CASSWGGTGGTQPQHF.

This CDR3 is CASSIVDRGRTLGTEAFF. CDR3 DNA: TGTGCCAGTAGTATTGTGGACAGGGGGAGGACCTTAGGCACTGAAGCTTTCTTT. The V call is TRBV19, the J call TRBJ1-1; 10 nucleotides match TRBD1. CDR1 and CDR2 (germline): LNHDA, SQIVND (reference sequence). The V and J ends lost 3 bases and 4 bases, in that order; junction bases with no gene match: 14. CDR3 length: 18 amino acids.

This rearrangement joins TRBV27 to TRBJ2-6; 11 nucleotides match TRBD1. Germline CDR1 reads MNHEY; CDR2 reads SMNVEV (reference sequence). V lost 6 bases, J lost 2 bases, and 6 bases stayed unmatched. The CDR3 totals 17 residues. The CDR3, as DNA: TGTGCCAGCAGGTCCGGGACAGGGGGACCTGGGGCCAACGTCCTGACTTTC. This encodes CASRSGTGGPGANVLTF.

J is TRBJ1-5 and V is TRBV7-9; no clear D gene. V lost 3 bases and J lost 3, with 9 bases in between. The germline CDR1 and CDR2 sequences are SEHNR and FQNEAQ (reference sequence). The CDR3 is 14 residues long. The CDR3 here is CASSFPGPNQPQHF. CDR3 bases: TGTGCCAGCAGCTTTCCAGGCCCCAATCAGCCCCAGCATTTT.

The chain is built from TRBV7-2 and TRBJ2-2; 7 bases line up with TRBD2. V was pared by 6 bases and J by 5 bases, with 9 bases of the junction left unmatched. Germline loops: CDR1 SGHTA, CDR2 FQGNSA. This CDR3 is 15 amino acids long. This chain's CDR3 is CASRGGRSETGELFF. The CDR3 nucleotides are TGTGCCAGCAGGGGCGGGAGATCGGAAACCGGGGAGCTGTTTTTT.

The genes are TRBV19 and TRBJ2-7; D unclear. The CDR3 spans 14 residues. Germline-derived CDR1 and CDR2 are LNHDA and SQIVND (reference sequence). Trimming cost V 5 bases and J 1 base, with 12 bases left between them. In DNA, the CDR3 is TGTGCCAGTAGTGCCATGGTGAGTTCCTACGAGCAGTACTTC. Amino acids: CASSAMVSSYEQYF.

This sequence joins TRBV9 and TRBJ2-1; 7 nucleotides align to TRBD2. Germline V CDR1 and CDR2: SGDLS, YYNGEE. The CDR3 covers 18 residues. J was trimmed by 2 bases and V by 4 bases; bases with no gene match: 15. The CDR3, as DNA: TGTGCCAGCAGCCGAGAAATCGGTAGCGGGTTTACCTACAATGAGCAGTTCTTC. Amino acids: CASSREIGSGFTYNEQFF.

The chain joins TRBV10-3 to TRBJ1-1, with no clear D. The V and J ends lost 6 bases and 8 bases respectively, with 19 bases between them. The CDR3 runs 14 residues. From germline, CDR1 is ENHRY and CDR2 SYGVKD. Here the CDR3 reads CAISQVGQDGEAFF. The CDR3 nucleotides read TGTGCCATCAGCCAGGTGGGCCAGGATGGAGAAGCTTTCTTT.

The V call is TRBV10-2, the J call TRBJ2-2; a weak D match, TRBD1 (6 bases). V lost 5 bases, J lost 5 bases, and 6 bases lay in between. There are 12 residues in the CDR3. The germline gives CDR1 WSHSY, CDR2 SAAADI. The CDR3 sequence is CASSQGTGELFF. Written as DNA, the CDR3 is TGCGCCAGCAGTCAGGGGACCGGGGAGCTGTTTTTT.

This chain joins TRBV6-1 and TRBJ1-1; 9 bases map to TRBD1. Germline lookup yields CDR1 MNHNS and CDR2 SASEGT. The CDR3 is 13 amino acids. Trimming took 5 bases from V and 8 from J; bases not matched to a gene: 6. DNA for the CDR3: TGTGCCAGCAGTCCACAGGGGGCGCGAGAAGCTTTCTTT. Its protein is CASSPQGAREAFF.

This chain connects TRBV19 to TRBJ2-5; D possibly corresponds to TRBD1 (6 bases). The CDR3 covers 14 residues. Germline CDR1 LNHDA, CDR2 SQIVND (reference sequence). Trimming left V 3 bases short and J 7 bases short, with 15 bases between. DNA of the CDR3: TGTGCCAGTAGTATCTCCGGGACACCGGGGACCCAGTACTTC. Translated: CASSISGTPGTQYF.

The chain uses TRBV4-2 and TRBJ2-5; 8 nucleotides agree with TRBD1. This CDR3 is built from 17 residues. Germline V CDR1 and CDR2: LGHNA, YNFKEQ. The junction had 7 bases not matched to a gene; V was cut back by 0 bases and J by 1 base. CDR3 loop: CASSQEPHGQGQETQYF. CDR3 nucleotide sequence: TGTGCCAGCAGCCAAGAGCCCCATGGACAGGGCCAAGAGACCCAGTACTTC.

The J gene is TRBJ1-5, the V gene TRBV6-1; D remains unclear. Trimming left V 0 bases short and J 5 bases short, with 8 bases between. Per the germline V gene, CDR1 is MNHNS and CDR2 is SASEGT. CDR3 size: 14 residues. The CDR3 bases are TGTGCCAGCAGTGAAGCGTTTCGGGATCAGCCCCAGCATTTT. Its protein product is CASSEAFRDQPQHF.

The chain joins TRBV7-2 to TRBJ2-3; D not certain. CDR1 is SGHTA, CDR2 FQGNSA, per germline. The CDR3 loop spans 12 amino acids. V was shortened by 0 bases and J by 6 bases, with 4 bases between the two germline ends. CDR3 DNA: TGTGCCAGCAGCTTAGCGGAGGATACGCAGTATTTT. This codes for CASSLAEDTQYF.

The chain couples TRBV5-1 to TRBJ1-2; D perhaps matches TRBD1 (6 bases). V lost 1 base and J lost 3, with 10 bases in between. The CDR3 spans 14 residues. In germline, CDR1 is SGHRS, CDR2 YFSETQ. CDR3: CASSLTGRDYGYTF. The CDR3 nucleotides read TGCGCCAGCAGCTTGACAGGGAGGGACTATGGCTACACCTTC.

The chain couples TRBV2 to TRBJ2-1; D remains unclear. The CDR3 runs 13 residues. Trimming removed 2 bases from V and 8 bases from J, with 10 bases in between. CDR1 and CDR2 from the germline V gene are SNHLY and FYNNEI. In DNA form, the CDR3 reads TGTGCCAGCAGTGAACGTAGCTCCCATGAGCAGTTCTTC. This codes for CASSERSSHEQFF.

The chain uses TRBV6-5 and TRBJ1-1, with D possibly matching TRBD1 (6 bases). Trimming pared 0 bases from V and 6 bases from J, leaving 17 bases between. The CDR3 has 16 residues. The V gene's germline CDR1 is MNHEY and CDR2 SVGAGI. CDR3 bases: TGTGCCAGCAGTTACTCAGGAGAGGGGGTAGGGGCTGAAGCTTTCTTT. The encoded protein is CASSYSGEGVGAEAFF.

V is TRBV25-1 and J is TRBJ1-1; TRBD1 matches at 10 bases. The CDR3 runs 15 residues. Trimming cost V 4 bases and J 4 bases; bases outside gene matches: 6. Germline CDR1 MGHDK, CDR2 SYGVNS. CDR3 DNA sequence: TGTGCCAGCAGTGCCGACAGGGGGCACGGCACTGAAGCTTTCTTT. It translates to CASSADRGHGTEAFF.

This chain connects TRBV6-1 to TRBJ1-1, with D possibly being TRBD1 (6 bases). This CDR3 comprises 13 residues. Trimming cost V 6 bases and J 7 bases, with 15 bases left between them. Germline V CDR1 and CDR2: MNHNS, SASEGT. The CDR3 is CASRDRRQFEAFF. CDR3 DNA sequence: TGTGCCAGCAGGGACAGACGACAATTTGAAGCTTTCTTT.

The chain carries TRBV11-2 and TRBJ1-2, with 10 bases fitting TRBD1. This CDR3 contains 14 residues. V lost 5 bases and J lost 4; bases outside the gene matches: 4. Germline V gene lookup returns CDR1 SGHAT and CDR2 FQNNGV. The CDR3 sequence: CASSRGQGSYGYTF. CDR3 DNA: TGTGCCAGCAGCCGGGGACAGGGGAGCTATGGCTACACCTTC.

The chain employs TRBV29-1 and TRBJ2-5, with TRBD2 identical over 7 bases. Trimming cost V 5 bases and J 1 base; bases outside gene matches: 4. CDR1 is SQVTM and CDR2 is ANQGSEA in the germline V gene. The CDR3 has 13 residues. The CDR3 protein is CSVPSGAQETQYF. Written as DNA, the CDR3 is TGCAGCGTTCCCAGCGGGGCCCAAGAGACCCAGTACTTC.

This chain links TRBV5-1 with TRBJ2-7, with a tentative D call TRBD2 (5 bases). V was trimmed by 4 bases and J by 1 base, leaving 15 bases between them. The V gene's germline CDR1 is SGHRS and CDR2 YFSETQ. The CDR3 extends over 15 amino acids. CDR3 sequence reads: CASSPEAGTSYEQYF. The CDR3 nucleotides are TGCGCCAGCAGCCCCGAGGCGGGTACGTCCTACGAGCAGTACTTC. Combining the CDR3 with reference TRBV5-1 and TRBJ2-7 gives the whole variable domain KAGVTQTPRYLIKTRGQQVTLSCSPISGHRSVSWYQQTPGQGLQFLFEYFSETQRNKGNFPGRFSGRQFSNSRSEMNVSTLELGDSALYLCASSPEAGTSYEQYFGPGTRLTVT.

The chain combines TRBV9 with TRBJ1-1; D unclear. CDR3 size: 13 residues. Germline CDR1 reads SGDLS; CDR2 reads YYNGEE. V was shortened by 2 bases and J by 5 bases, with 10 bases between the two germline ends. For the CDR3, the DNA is TGTGCCAGCAGCGTTGGCAGTGAAACTGAAGCTTTCTTT. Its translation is CASSVGSETEAFF.

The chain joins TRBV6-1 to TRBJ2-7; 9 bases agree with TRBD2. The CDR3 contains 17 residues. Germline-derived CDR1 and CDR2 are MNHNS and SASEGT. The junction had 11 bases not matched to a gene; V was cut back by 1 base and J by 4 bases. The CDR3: CASSEGKGAGGPYEQYF. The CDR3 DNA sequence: TGTGCCAGCAGTGAAGGCAAGGGTGCGGGGGGGCCTTACGAGCAGTACTTC.

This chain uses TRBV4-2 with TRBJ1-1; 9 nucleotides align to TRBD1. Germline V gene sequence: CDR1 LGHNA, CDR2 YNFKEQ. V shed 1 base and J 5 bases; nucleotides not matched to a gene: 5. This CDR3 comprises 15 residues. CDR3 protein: CASSQASGTGTEAFF. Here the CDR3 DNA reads TGTGCCAGCAGCCAAGCGTCCGGGACAGGGACTGAAGCTTTCTTT.

The CDR3 nucleotides read TGCGCCAGCAGTGAATCAGGGGAAAACATTCAGTACTTC. Its translation: CASSESGENIQYF. The chain carries TRBV10-1 and TRBJ2-4; possible D gene TRBD1, 6 bases. Germline CDR1 WNHNN, CDR2 SYGVQD (reference sequence). This CDR3 is built from 13 residues. V was pared by 3 bases and J by 5 bases, with 8 bases between.

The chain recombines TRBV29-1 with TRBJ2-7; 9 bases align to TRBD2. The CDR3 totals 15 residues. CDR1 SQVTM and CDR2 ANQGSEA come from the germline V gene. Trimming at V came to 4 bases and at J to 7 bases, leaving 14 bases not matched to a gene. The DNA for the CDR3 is TGCAGCGTTGGTTTACCTAGCGGGACAACGGGAGAGCAGTACTTC. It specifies CSVGLPSGTTGEQYF.